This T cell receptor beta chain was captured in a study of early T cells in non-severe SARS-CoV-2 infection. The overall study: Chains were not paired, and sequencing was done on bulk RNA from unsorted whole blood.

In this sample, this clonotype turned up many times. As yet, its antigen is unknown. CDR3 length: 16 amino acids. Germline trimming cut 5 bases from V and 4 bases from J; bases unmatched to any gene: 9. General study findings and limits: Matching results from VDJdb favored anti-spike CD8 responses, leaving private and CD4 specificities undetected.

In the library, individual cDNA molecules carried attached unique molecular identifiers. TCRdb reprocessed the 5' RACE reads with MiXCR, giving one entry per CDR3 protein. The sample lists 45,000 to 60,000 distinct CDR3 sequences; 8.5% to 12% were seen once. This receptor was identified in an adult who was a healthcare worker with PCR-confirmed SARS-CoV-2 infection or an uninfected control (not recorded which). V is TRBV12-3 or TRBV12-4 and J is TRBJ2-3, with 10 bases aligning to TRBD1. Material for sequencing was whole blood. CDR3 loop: CASSPPLGQGPDTQYF. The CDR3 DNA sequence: TGTGCCAGCAGTCCCCCCCTGGGACAGGGGCCAGATACGCAGTATTTT.